A single T cell receptor beta chain is shown here with its context. These data belong to a study of blood T cell repertoires in COVID-19. Clones were sequenced by immunoSEQ multiplex PCR, and TCRdb holds only the in-frame ones, with some missing. The sample consists of about 40,000 clones, approximately 88% of them appearing once. V dropped 4 bases and J dropped 0 bases, with 10 bases sitting between them. The CDR3 is made up of 15 amino acids. The germline gives CDR1 SNHLY, CDR2 FYNNEI. The sequence derives from a woman in her seventies with acute or convalescent COVID-19. V is TRBV2 and J is TRBJ1-5, with a tentative D call TRBD1 (6 bases). Sequenced sample: peripheral blood. CDR3 nucleotide sequence: TGTGCCAGCAGTGGGACAGTGGATAGCAATCAGCCCCAGCATTTT. It specifies CASSGTVDSNQPQHF. Full variable domain (remainder filled in from reference TRBV2 and TRBJ1-5): EPEVTQTPSHQVTQMGQEVILRCVPISNHLYFYWYRQILGQKVEFLVSFYNNEISEKSEIFDDQFSVERPDGSNFTLKIRSTKLEDSAMYFCASSGTVDSNQPQHFGDGTRLSIL.